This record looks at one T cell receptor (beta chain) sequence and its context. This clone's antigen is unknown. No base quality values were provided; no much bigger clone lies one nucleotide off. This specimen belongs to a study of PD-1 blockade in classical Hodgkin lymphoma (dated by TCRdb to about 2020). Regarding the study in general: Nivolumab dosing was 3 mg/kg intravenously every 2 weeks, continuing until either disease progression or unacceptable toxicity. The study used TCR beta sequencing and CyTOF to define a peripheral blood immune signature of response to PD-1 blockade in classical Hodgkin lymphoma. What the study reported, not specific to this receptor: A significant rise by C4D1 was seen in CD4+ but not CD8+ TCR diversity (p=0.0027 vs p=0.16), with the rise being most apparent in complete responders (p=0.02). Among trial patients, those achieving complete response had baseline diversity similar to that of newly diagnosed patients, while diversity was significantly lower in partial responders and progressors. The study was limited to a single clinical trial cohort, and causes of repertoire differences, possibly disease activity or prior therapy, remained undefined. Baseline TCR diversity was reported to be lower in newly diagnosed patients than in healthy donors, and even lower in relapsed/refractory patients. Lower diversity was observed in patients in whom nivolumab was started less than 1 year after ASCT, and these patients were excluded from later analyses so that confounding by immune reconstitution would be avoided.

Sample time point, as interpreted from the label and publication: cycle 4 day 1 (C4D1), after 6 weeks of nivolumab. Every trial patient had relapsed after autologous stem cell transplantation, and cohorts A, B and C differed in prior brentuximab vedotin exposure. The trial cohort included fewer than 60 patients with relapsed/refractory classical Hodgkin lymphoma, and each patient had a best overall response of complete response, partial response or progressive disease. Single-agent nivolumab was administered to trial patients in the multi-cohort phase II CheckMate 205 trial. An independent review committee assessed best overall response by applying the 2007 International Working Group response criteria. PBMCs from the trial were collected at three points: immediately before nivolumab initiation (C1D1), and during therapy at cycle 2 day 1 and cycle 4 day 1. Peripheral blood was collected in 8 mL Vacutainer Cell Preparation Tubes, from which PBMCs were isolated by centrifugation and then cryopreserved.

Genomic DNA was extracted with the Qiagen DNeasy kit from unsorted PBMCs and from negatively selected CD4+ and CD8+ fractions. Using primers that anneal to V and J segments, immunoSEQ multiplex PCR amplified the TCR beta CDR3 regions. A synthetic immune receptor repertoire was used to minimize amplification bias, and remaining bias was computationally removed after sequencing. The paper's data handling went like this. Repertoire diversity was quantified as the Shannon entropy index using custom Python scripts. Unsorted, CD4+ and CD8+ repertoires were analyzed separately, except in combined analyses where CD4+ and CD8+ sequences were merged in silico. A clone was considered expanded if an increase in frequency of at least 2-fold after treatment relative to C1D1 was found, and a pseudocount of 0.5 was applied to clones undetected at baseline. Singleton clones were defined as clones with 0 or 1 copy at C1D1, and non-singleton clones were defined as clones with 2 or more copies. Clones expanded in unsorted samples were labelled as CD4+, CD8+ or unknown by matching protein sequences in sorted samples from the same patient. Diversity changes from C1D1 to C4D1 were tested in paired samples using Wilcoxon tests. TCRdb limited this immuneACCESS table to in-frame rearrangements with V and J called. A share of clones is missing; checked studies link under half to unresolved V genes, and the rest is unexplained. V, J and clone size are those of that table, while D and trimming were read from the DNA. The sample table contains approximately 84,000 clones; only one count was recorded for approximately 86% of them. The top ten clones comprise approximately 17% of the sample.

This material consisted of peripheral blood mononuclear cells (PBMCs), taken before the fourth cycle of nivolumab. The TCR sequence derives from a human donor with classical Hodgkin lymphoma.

CDR3 protein: CSAATGYGYTF. Here is the DNA: TGCAGTGCTGCAACAGGGTACGGCTACACCTTC. The chain joins TRBV20-1 to TRBJ1-2; TRBD1 is a possible D gene, resting on 6 matching bases. The cysteine opens and the phenylalanine closes a CDR3 of 11 amino acids. Only the CDR3 region is kept as DNA, spanning 33 bases read in frame from base 1. CDR1 is given as DFQATT and CDR2 as SNEGSKA, both from the germline V gene (reference sequence). V gives up 5 bases and J gives up 8 bases, and the segment between their germline ends measures 12 bases.